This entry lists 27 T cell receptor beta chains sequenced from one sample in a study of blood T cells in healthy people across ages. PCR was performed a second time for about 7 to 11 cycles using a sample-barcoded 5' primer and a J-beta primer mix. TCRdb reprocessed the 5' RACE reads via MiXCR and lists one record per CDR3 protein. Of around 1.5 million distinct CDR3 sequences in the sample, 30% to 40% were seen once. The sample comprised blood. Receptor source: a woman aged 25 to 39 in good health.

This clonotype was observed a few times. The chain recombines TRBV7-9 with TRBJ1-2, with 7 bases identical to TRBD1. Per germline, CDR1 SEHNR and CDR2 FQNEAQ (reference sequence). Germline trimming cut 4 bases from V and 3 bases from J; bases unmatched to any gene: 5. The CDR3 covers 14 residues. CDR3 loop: CASSSLGTDYGYTF. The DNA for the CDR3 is TGTGCCAGCAGCTCCCTCGGGACAGACTATGGCTACACCTTC.

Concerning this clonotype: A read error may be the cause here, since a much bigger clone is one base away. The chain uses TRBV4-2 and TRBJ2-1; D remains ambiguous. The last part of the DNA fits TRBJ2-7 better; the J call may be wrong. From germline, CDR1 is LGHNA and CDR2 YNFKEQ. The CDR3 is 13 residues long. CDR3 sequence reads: CASSPQVNNEQYF. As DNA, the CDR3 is TGTGCCAGCAGCCCCCAGGTTAACAATGAGCAGTACTTC.

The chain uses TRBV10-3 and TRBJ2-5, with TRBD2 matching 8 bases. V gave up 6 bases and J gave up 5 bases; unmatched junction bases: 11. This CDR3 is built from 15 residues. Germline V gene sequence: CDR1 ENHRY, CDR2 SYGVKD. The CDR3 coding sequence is TGTGCCATCAGGATCGAGACGGGGGGGCAGGAGACCCAGTACTTC. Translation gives CAIRIETGGQETQYF.

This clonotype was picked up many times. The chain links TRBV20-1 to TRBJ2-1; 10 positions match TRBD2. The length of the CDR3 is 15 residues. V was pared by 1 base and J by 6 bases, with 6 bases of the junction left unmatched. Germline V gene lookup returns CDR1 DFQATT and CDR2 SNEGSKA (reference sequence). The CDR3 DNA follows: TGCAGTGCTAGAGGGGCCAGCGGGAGGGTCAATGAGCAGTTCTTC. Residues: CSARGASGRVNEQFF.

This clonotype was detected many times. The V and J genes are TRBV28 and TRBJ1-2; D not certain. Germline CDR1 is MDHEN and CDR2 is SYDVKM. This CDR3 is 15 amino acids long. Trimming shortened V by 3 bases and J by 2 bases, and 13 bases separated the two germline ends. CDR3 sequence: CASSLSGRINYGYTF. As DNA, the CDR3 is TGTGCCAGCAGTTTGTCCGGACGGATAAACTATGGCTACACCTTC.

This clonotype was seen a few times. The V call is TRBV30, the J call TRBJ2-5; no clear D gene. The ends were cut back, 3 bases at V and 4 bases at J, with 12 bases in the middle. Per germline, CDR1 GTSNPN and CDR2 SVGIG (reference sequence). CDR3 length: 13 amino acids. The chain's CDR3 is CAWSPNGRETQYF. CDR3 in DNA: TGTGCCTGGAGCCCCAACGGAAGAGAGACCCAGTACTTC.

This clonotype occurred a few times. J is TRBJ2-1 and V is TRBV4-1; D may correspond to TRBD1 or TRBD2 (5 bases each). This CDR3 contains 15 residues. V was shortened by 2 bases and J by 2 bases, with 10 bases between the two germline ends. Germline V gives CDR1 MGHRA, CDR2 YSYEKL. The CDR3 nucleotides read TGCGCCAGCAGCCAATACTCGGGGCCCTACAATGAGCAGTTCTTC. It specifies CASSQYSGPYNEQFF.

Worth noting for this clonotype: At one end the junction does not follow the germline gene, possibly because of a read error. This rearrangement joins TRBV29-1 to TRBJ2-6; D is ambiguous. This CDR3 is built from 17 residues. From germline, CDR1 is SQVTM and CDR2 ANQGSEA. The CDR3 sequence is CGVVLPRITSGANVLTF. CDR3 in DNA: TGTGGCGTTGTTCTACCCAGAATAACTTCTGGGGCCAACGTCCTGACTTTC.

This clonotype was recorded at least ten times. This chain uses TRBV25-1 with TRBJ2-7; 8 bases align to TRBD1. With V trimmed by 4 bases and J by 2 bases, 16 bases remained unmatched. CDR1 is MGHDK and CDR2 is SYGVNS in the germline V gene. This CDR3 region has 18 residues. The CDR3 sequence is CASSGPGGASLRTYEQYF. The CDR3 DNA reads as TGTGCCAGCAGTGGCCCAGGGGGCGCGAGTCTCCGAACCTACGAGCAGTACTTC.

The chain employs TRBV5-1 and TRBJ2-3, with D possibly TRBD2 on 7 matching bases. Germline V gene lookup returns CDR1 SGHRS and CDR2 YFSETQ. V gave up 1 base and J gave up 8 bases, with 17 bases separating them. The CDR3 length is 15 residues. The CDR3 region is CASSLSVGGQGTQYF. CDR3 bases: TGCGCCAGCAGCTTGTCGGTCGGGGGGCAGGGTACGCAGTATTTT.

The CDR3 coding sequence is TGTGCCTGGAGTGCCGCTAGGGCCGGGGCCAACGTCCTGACTTTC. This sequence encodes CAWSAARAGANVLTF. This rearrangement joins TRBV30 to TRBJ2-6, with D unresolved. The CDR3 has 15 amino acids. V lost 1 base, J lost 4 bases, and 11 bases lay in between. Per germline, CDR1 GTSNPN and CDR2 SVGIG (reference sequence).

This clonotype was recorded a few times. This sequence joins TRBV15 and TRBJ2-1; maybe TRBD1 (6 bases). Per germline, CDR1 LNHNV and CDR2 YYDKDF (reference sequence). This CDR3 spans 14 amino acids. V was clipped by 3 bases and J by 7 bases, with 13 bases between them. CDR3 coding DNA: TGTGCCACCAGCAGTACAGGGAACATAAATGAGCAGTTCTTC. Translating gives CATSSTGNINEQFF.

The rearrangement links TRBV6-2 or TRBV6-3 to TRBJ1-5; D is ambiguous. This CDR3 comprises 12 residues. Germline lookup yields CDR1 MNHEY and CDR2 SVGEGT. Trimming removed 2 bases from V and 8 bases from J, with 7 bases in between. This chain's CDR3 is CASSYPLKPQHF. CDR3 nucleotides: TGTGCCAGCAGTTACCCCCTTAAGCCCCAGCATTTT.

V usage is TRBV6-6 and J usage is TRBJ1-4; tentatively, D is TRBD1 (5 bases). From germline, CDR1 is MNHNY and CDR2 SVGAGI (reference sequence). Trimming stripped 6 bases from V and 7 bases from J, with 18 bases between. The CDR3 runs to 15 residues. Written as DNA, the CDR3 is TGTGCCAGCAGGATGGGGCAATTCGGCAGTGAAAAACTGTTTTTT. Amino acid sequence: CASRMGQFGSEKLFF.

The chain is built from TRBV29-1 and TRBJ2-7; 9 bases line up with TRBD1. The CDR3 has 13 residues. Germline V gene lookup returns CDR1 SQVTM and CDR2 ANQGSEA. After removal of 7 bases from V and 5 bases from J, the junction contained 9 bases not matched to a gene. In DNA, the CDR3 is TGCAGCGGAGTGACAGGGGGAGTGGACGAGCAGTACTTC. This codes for CSGVTGGVDEQYF.

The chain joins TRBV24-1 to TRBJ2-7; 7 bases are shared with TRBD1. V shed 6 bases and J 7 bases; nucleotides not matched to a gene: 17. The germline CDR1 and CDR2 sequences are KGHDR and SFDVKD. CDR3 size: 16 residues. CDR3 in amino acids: CATSLYRGRPTGEQYF. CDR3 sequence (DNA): TGTGCCACCAGTCTTTACAGGGGCCGCCCTACGGGGGAGCAGTACTTC.

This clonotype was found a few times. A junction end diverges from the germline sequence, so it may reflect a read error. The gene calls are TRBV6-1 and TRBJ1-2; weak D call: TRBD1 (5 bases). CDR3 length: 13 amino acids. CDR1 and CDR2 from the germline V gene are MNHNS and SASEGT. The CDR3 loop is CASGRGPNYGHTF. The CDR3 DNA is TGTGCTAGCGGAAGGGGCCCTAACTATGGCCACACCTTC.

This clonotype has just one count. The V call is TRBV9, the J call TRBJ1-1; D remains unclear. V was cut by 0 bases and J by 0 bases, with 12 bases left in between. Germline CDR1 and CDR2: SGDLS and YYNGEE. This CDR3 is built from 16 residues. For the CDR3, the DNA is TGTGCCAGCAGCGTAGGGCCTGAATACTTGAACACTGAAGCTTTCTTT. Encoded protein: CASSVGPEYLNTEAFF.

The CDR3 sequence: CASSEDTDTQYF. CDR3 in DNA: TGTGCCAGCAGCGAAGACACAGATACGCAGTATTTT. The V gene is TRBV9, the J gene TRBJ2-3; D is uncertain. Trimming shortened V by 3 bases and J by 2 bases, and 4 bases separated the two germline ends. The CDR3 is made up of 12 amino acids. Germline V CDR1 and CDR2: SGDLS, YYNGEE.

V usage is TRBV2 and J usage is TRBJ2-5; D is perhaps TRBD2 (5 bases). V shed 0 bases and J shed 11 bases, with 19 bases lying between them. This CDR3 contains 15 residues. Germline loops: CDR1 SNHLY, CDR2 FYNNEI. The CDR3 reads CASSEAPLGSAEQYF. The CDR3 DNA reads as TGTGCCAGCAGTGAAGCCCCCCTGGGTAGCGCTGAGCAGTACTTC. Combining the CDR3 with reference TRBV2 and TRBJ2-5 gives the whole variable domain EPEVTQTPSHQVTQMGQEVILRCVPISNHLYFYWYRQILGQKVEFLVSFYNNEISEKSEIFDDQFSVERPDGSNFTLKIRSTKLEDSAMYFCASSEAPLGSAEQYFGPGTRLLVL.

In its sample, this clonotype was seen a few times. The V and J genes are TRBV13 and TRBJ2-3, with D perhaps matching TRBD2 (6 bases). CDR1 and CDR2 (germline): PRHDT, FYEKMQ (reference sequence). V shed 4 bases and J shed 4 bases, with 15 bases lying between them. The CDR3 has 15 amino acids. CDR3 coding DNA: TGTGCCAGCAGCTCTGTACGGGAGAGGGCAGATACGCAGTATTTT. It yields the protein CASSSVRERADTQYF.

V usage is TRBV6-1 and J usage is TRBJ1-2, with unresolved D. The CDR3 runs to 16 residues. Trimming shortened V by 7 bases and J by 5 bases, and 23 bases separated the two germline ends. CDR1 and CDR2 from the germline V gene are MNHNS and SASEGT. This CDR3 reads CASTGGLTSMEYGYTF. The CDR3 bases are TGTGCCAGCACTGGCGGCCTGACTAGCATGGAGTATGGCTACACCTTC.

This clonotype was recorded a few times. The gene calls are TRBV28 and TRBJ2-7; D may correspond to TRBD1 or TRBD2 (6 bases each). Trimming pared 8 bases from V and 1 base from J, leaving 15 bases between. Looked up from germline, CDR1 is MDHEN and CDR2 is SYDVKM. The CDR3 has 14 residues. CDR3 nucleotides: TGTGCCAGCGGTCGGCGGGACATTTCCTACGAGCAGTACTTC. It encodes CASGRRDISYEQYF.

The CDR3 DNA reads TGTGCCAGCAGGTCAGTGGATGAGCAGTTCTTC. This encodes CASRSVDEQFF. This sequence joins TRBV6-1 and TRBJ2-1, with no clear D. The germline gives CDR1 MNHNS, CDR2 SASEGT. The CDR3 consists of 11 residues. Trimming stripped 6 bases from V and 8 bases from J, with 8 bases between.

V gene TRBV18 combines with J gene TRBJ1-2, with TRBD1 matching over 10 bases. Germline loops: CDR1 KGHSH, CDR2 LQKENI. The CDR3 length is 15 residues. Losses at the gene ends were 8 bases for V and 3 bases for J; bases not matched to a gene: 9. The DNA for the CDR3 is TGTGCCAGCCCACTCTCAGGACAGGGGGACTATGGCTACACCTTC. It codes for CASPLSGQGDYGYTF. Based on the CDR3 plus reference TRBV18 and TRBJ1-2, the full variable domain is NAGVMQNPRHLVRRRGQEARLRCSPMKGHSHVYWYRQLPEEGLKFMVYLQKENIIDESGMPKERFSAEFPKEGPSILRIQQVVRGDSAAYFCASPLSGQGDYGYTFGSGTRLTVV.

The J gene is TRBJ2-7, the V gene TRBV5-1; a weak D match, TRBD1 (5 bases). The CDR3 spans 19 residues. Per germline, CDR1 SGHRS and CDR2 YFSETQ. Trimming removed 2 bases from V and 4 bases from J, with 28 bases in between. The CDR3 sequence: CASSLRETENPRAAYEQYF. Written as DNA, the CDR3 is TGCGCCAGCAGCTTACGCGAGACAGAGAACCCAAGGGCGGCTTACGAGCAGTACTTC. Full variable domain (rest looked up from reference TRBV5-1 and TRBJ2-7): KAGVTQTPRYLIKTRGQQVTLSCSPISGHRSVSWYQQTPGQGLQFLFEYFSETQRNKGNFPGRFSGRQFSNSRSEMNVSTLELGDSALYLCASSLRETENPRAAYEQYFGPGTRLTVT.

The CDR3 nucleotides are TGTGCCAGCAGTGAAGGGACAGCGCCAGGAGAGGCCCAGTACTTC. It encodes CASSEGTAPGEAQYF. The chain recombines TRBV6-1 with TRBJ2-7; D is perhaps TRBD1 (6 bases). V was pared by 1 base and J by 10 bases, with 20 bases between. Germline CDR1 is MNHNS and CDR2 is SASEGT. The CDR3 loop spans 15 amino acids.